The subject of this entry is one T cell receptor beta chain. What it binds is unknown. This specimen comes from a study of cytomegalovirus exposure and HLA in healthy donors. Study findings and constraints: The authors later found most CMV-associated TCR beta chains appeared HLA-restricted. Per a later analysis, HLA-associated TCR beta chains showed more clonal expansion than other, equally common TCR beta chains. In presence/absence analyses, roughly uniform sequencing depth across donors was assumed.

The CDR3 contains 16 residues. Researchers ran the PCR with 60 Vbeta and 13 Jbeta primers. Using immunoSEQ multiplex PCR, the repertoire was profiled, and TCRdb retains in-frame clones only, with some absent. The sample has under 150,000 clones, 82% seen once. The chain uses TRBV21-1 and TRBJ1-1; the listed D gene, TRBD1, was not tested against the DNA. TRBV21-1 is assigned pseudogene status. What was sequenced was PBMCs. The receptor was isolated from a male donor in good health and CMV-seronegative. The CDR3 loop reads CASSKGTAAGYTEAFF. The CDR3 region has the DNA TGTGCCAGCAGCAAAGGGACAGCCGCTGGGTACACTGAAGCTTTCTTT.